A selection of T cell receptor beta chains follows, all from one sample in a study of Ad26.COV2.S vaccination and SARS-CoV-2 variants. TCRdb's copy holds only in-frame clones and misses some; the assay was immunoSEQ multiplex PCR. The sample gives about half a million clones, about nine tenths of which show up once; 1.5% to 2% is in the top ten. The sample here was peripheral blood, taken in a trial of Ad26.COV2.S vaccine versus placebo. Receptors were obtained from a person aged 18 to 59 who received the Ad26.COV2.S COVID-19 vaccine or a placebo. CDR3s include the opening cysteine and the closing phenylalanine or tryptophan. The D gene is left open where the match is weak. Only part of the rows carry a size: once, few, many, or a class if the clone is expanded.

>TRBV28|once|NA|TRBJ2-1
TGTGCCAGCAGCGCCCTCGGACCTTACAATGAGCAGTTCTTC
CASSALGPYNEQFF
>TRBV5-1|NA|NA|TRBJ2-5
TGCGCCAGCGCCCCAGGGGGGAGTATGCGAGAGACCCAGTACTTC
CASAPGGSMRETQYF
>TRBV20-1|NA|NA|TRBJ1-1
TGCAGTCACAGACAAAACACTGAAGCTTTCTTT
CSHRQNTEAFF
>TRBV11-3|NA|NA|TRBJ1-2
TGTGCCAGCAGCTTAGGCGGGACGGAATATGGCTACACCTTC
CASSLGGTEYGYTF
>TRBV6-1|NA|NA|TRBJ1-5
TGTGCCAGCAGTGAATGGGGGTCGAATCAGCCCCAGCATTTT
CASSEWGSNQPQHF
>TRBV3-1/TRBV3-2|few|TRBD1|TRBJ1-5
TGTGCCAGCAGCCTCGGGACAGCCTCTAATCAGCCCCAGCATTTT
CASSLGTASNQPQHF
>TRBV6-5|NA|TRBD2|TRBJ2-7
TGTGCCAGCAGCCAAAGACTAGCGTTCTACGAGCAGTACTTC
CASSQRLAFYEQYF
>TRBV19|once|TRBD2|TRBJ2-1
TGTGCCAGTATTGACGGGGGGAGGGATGAGCAGTTCTTC
CASIDGGRDEQFF
>TRBV2|NA|TRBD1|TRBJ1-4
TGTGCCAGCAATGGACAGGGGACAGCAACTAATGAAAAACTGTTTTTT
CASNGQGTATNEKLFF
>TRBV2|NA|NA|TRBJ2-1
TGTGCCAGCAGCAGGGTCCTCTCCTACAATGAGCAGTTCTTC
CASSRVLSYNEQFF
>TRBV29-1|NA|NA|TRBJ2-7
TGCAGCGTTGATGACAGCGAGTTTGACGAGCAGTACTTC
CSVDDSEFDEQYF
>TRBV6-5|NA|TRBD2|TRBJ2-1
TGTGCCAGCAGTCCCGGGACTAGTAACCTTAATGAGCAGTTCTTC
CASSPGTSNLNEQFF
>TRBV27|NA|TRBD1|TRBJ2-7
TGTGCCAGCAGTTTTGGACCGGGACAGGGTCCCAACGAGCAGTACTTC
CASSFGPGQGPNEQYF
>TRBV7-9|NA|NA|TRBJ1-1
TGTGCCAGCAGCTTAACCCAGAACACTGAAGCTTTCTTT
CASSLTQNTEAFF
>TRBV7-3|NA|NA|TRBJ2-1
TGTGCCAGCAGCTTAATGGACCCTAGCGAGCGACCCTCTTTTACGAACAATGAGCAGTTCTTC
CASSLMDPSERPSFTNNEQFF
>TRBV2|NA|NA|TRBJ1-6
TGTGCCAGCAGCAAGGGCCTCTCCTATAATTCACCCCTCCACTTT
CASSKGLSYNSPLHF
>TRBV7-9|once|TRBD1|TRBJ2-7
TGTGCCAGCAGCCCCCGGGACAGGGGCTCCTACGAGCAGTACTTC
CASSPRDRGSYEQYF
>TRBV7-2|NA|TRBD1|TRBJ1-5
TGTGCCAGCAGCTTAGGACAGGGTTCGGGCAATCAGCCCCAGCATTTT
CASSLGQGSGNQPQHF
>TRBV30|NA|NA|TRBJ2-1
TGTGCCTGGTCTAAAGGGGCTAGCGACTACAATGAGCAGTTCTTC
CAWSKGASDYNEQFF
>TRBV6-5|NA|TRBD1|TRBJ1-5
TGTGCCAGCAGATCCCGGGACAGGGAGGGTCAGCCCCAGCATTTT
CASRSRDREGQPQHF
>TRBV7-2|few|NA|TRBJ2-2
TGTGCCAGCAGCTCGTGGGGCAGCAACACCGGGGAGCTGTTTTTT
CASSSWGSNTGELFF
>TRBV3-1/TRBV3-2|NA|NA|TRBJ1-2
TGTGCCAGCAGCCAAGTACAGGGCAACTATGGCTACACCTTC
CASSQVQGNYGYTF